This paragraph reports one T cell receptor (beta chain). J lost 3 bases, V lost 5 bases, and 2 bases had no gene match. CDR1 SEHNR and CDR2 FQNEAQ come from the germline V gene (reference sequence). The CDR3 length is 14 residues. This specimen comes from a study of shared clonotypes between healthy human individuals. In the original workflow: Filtering was not the same, since immunoSEQ gave junction-only sequences without quality scores. Sequencing used immunoSEQ multiplex PCR; TCRdb keeps in-frame clones, though not all of them. The V and J calls and clone size were taken over from that table, and D and trimming were inferred from the DNA. The sample consists of about 1 million clones, approximately 70% of them appearing once. Every contributor of samples was a Caucasian grown-up residing in Nashville, Tennessee.

This TCR derives from a man aged 18 to 30 in good health. Source material: memory CD4+ T cells sorted from blood. Subset described: CD45RA-negative fraction. The chain links TRBV7-9 to TRBJ1-5, with 9 positions matching TRBD1. CDR3 in amino acids: CASSGTGFNQPQHF. For the CDR3, the DNA is TGTGCCAGCAGCGGGACAGGGTTCAATCAGCCCCAGCATTTT.